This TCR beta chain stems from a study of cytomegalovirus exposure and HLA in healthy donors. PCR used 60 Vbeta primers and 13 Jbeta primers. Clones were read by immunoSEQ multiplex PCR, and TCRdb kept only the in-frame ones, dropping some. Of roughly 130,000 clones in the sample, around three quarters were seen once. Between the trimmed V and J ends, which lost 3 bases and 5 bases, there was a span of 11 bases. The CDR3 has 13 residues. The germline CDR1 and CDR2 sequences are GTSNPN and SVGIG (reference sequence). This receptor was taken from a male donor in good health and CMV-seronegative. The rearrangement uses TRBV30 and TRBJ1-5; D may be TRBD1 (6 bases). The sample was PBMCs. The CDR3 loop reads CAWSLQGYQPQHF. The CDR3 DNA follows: TGTGCCTGGAGCCTACAGGGCTATCAGCCCCAGCATTTT.